One sample yielded the 21 T cell receptor beta chains listed below, sequenced in a study of OX40 agonist ivuxolimab in advanced cancers. The library was prepared using the immunoSEQ multiplex PCR assay. Here the immuneACCESS table is served through TCRdb, limited to in-frame sequences with V and J called. Missing clones are a known gap in these copies; in checked studies unresolved V genes cover under half, and the rest lacks a known reason. This sample comprises about 86,000 clones, around 90% of them detected only once. The biggest ten clones account for about 9% of the sample. The input for sequencing was CD4+ or CD8+ T cells sorted from blood, taken in a trial of the OX40 agonist ivuxolimab. Receptor source: an adult with an advanced solid tumor such as melanoma, head and neck, liver or kidney cancer.

This clone is a singleton in its sample. The chain joins TRBV6-5 to TRBJ2-3; D uncertain. The CDR3 loop spans 15 amino acids. Trimming left V 2 bases short and J 2 bases short, with 11 bases between. Germline CDR1 is MNHEY and CDR2 is SVGAGI. Here the CDR3 reads CASSYGQVFTDTQYF. Written as DNA, the CDR3 is TGTGCCAGCAGTTACGGGCAGGTATTCACAGATACGCAGTATTTT.

The chain joins TRBV14 to TRBJ2-1, with TRBD2 identical over 13 bases. With V trimmed by 5 bases and J by 8 bases, 6 bases remained unmatched. This CDR3 region has 15 residues. CDR1 is SGHDN, CDR2 FVKESK, per germline. CDR3 loop: CASSSGLAGWDEQFF. DNA for the CDR3: TGTGCCAGCAGCTCGGGACTAGCGGGATGGGATGAGCAGTTCTTC.

The rearrangement joins TRBV5-1 to TRBJ2-3; 12 nucleotides agree with TRBD2. Per germline, CDR1 SGHRS and CDR2 YFSETQ. The V segment lost 4 bases and the J segment 5 bases; nucleotides outside the gene matches: 5. CDR3 size: 15 residues. For the CDR3, the DNA is TGCGCCAGCAGCCCTAGCGGGAGGGATGGAGATACGCAGTATTTT. This encodes CASSPSGRDGDTQYF.

The chain uses TRBV29-1 and TRBJ2-5; 11 bases agree with TRBD2. J was trimmed by 5 bases and V by 5 bases; bases with no gene match: 10. Germline assignment: CDR1 SQVTM and CDR2 ANQGSEA. There are 15 residues in the CDR3. CDR3 DNA sequence: TGCAGCGTTCCAACTAGCGGGAGTAGAAGTGAGACCCAGTACTTC. Translation gives CSVPTSGSRSETQYF. Using reference TRBV29-1 and TRBJ2-5 for the parts outside the CDR3, the full variable domain is SAVISQKPSRDICQRGTSLTIQCQVDSQVTMMFWYRQQPGQSLTLIATANQGSEATYESGFVIDKFPISRPNLTFSTLTVSNMSPEDSSIYLCSVPTSGSRSETQYFGPGTRLLVL.

This clone occurred once. Written as DNA, the CDR3 is TGTGCCTGGAGGCCAGGGGTCTTCACAGATACGCAGTATTTT. Its translation: CAWRPGVFTDTQYF. This sequence joins TRBV30 and TRBJ2-3, with D possibly matching TRBD1 (6 bases). CDR3 length: 14 amino acids. V lost 3 bases and J lost 2, with 12 bases in between. Germline CDR1 is GTSNPN and CDR2 is SVGIG (reference sequence).

The chain uses TRBV19 and TRBJ2-1; 8 nucleotides align to TRBD2. The CDR3 runs to 16 residues. From germline, CDR1 is LNHDA and CDR2 SQIVND (reference sequence). V lost 5 bases and J lost 7; bases outside the gene matches: 13. The DNA of the CDR3 is TGTGCCAGTAGTGCCCGGGGCGGGAGGATAAGTAATGAGCAGTTCTTC. This gives the protein CASSARGGRISNEQFF. The full variable domain, rest sourced from reference TRBV19 and TRBJ2-1, is DGGITQSPKYLFRKEGQNVTLSCEQNLNHDAMYWYRQDPGQGLRLIYYSQIVNDFQKGDIAEGYSVSREKKESFPLTVTSAQKNPTAFYLCASSARGGRISNEQFFGPGTRLTVL.

In its sample, this clone was seen a few times. The rearrangement joins TRBV18 to TRBJ2-7, with D possibly matching TRBD2 (5 bases). Germline V gene lookup returns CDR1 KGHSH and CDR2 LQKENI. There are 13 residues in the CDR3. The germline V and J ends were trimmed by 4 bases and 3 bases, with 10 bases remaining between them. The CDR3 reads CASSHAGNYEQYF. The CDR3 nucleotides are TGTGCCAGCTCACACGCGGGCAACTACGAGCAGTACTTC.

This chain links TRBV5-1 with TRBJ2-1; 7 bases line up with TRBD2. The J segment lost 2 bases and the V segment lost 8 bases, leaving 10 bases of the junction unmatched. This CDR3 region has 15 residues. CDR1 is SGHRS and CDR2 is YFSETQ in the germline V gene. For the CDR3, the DNA is TGCGCCAGTGGCTCGGTCGGGGGGACCTACAATGAGCAGTTCTTC. Translation gives CASGSVGGTYNEQFF. Looking up the rest from reference TRBV5-1 and TRBJ2-1 gives the full variable domain: KAGVTQTPRYLIKTRGQQVTLSCSPISGHRSVSWYQQTPGQGLQFLFEYFSETQRNKGNFPGRFSGRQFSNSRSEMNVSTLELGDSALYLCASGSVGGTYNEQFFGPGTRLTVL.

Of note for this clone: At one end the junction does not follow the germline gene, possibly because of a read error. The V and J genes are TRBV7-9 and TRBJ2-5, with unresolved D. TRBJ2-7 matches the DNA end more closely, so the J call is doubtful. Germline-derived CDR1 and CDR2 are SEHNR and FQNEAQ (reference sequence). The CDR3 covers 13 residues. CDR3 coding DNA: TGTGCCAGCAGCTTTACCAACTCCCACGAGCAGTACTTC. Residues: CASSFTNSHEQYF.

The rearrangement uses TRBV28 and TRBJ2-7; TRBD2 is a possible D gene (5 bases). Germline CDR1 and CDR2: MDHEN and SYDVKM. The V and J ends lost 4 bases and 0 bases respectively, with 7 bases between them. The CDR3 length is 13 residues. The chain's CDR3 is CASSWTPSYEQYF. DNA of the CDR3: TGTGCCAGCAGTTGGACTCCCTCCTACGAGCAGTACTTC.

The rearrangement uses TRBV6-6 and TRBJ2-5; weak D call: TRBD2 (5 bases). The J call may be mistaken, given a closer DNA end match to TRBJ2-7. Germline V gene lookup returns CDR1 MNHNY and CDR2 SVGAGI (reference sequence). This CDR3 comprises 16 residues. CDR3 DNA sequence: TGTGCCAGCAGTTACTCTAGCGCCCGAGTCGTCTACGAGCAGTACTTC. Protein sequence: CASSYSSARVVYEQYF.

CDR3 in DNA: TGTGCCAGCAGCTTAGTCGGACAGAATAATGAAAAACTGTTTTTT. It encodes CASSLVGQNNEKLFF. This chain connects TRBV11-1 to TRBJ1-4; D is possibly TRBD1 (6 bases). V was pared by 1 base and J by 4 bases, with 10 bases between. This CDR3 has 15 amino acids. Per the germline V gene, CDR1 is SGHAT and CDR2 is FQDESV (reference sequence).

The CDR3 loop is CASSRQDQQFF. The CDR3, as DNA: TGTGCCAGCAGTAGACAGGATCAGCAGTTCTTC. The chain couples TRBV6-5 to TRBJ2-1; D might be TRBD1 (6 bases). CDR1 is MNHEY, CDR2 SVGAGI, per germline. The CDR3 is 11 amino acids. The V and J ends lost 5 bases and 11 bases respectively, with 10 bases between them.

The J gene is TRBJ2-1, the V gene TRBV5-1; 8 positions match TRBD2. The CDR3 contains 15 residues. Germline V lookup: CDR1 SGHRS, CDR2 YFSETQ. Unmatched junction bases numbered 5, after V lost 5 bases and J lost 1 base. The CDR3 reads CASRDLAGSYNEQFF. The DNA of the CDR3 is TGCGCCAGCAGGGATCTAGCGGGTTCCTACAATGAGCAGTTCTTC.

This clone has just a few counts. The chain carries TRBV14 and TRBJ1-1; D might be TRBD1 (5 bases). CDR1 is SGHDN and CDR2 is FVKESK in the germline V gene. This CDR3 spans 16 amino acids. V was pared by 0 bases and J by 0 bases, with 11 bases between. The CDR3: CASSQEGRGLNTEAFF. CDR3 nucleotides: TGTGCCAGCAGCCAAGAAGGGAGGGGTTTGAACACTGAAGCTTTCTTT.

V is TRBV13 and J is TRBJ1-2; D is unresolved. Germline lookup yields CDR1 PRHDT and CDR2 FYEKMQ (reference sequence). This CDR3 has 15 amino acids. Trimming cost V 7 bases and J 3 bases, with 18 bases left between them. The CDR3 coding sequence is TGTGCCAGCATTGGGAGGGTGAATTGGGACTATGGCTACACCTTC. The encoded protein is CASIGRVNWDYGYTF.

This chain joins TRBV5-1 and TRBJ2-7; 7 bases are a match to TRBD2. The CDR3 has 14 amino acids. CDR1 is SGHRS, CDR2 YFSETQ, per germline. The J segment lost 2 bases and the V segment lost 2 bases, leaving 4 bases of the junction unmatched. The CDR3 DNA is TGCGCCAGCAGCTTTGCCAGCGGGACCTACGAGCAGTACTTC. Translating it yields CASSFASGTYEQYF.

The rearrangement uses TRBV7-3 and TRBJ2-1; 8 bases are a match to TRBD2. The CDR3 totals 15 residues. Germline V gene lookup returns CDR1 SGHTA and CDR2 FQGTGA. The V and J ends lost 5 bases and 3 bases, in that order; junction bases with no gene match: 6. The CDR3 spells CASSVGLVGYNEQFF. The CDR3 DNA reads TGTGCCAGCAGCGTGGGACTAGTCGGCTACAATGAGCAGTTCTTC.

The J gene is TRBJ2-7, the V gene TRBV30; D not certain. Trimming shortened V by 2 bases and J by 3 bases, and 5 bases separated the two germline ends. The CDR3 is 11 amino acids. The germline gives CDR1 GTSNPN, CDR2 SVGIG (reference sequence). The CDR3 spells CAWSPGYEQYF. The CDR3 bases are TGTGCCTGGAGTCCCGGCTACGAGCAGTACTTC.

The chain is built from TRBV28 and TRBJ1-1; D remains ambiguous. CDR3 size: 13 residues. The V gene's germline CDR1 is MDHEN and CDR2 SYDVKM. The V end was cut by 6 bases, the J end by 1 base, with 9 bases between. The CDR3 loop reads CASSPLTNTEAFF. DNA for the CDR3: TGTGCCAGCAGCCCGCTCACGAACACTGAAGCTTTCTTT.

The J gene is TRBJ2-7, the V gene TRBV6-6; tentative D call: TRBD1 (5 bases). Trimming removed 3 bases from V and 4 bases from J, with 10 bases in between. Germline loops: CDR1 MNHNY, CDR2 SVGAGI (reference sequence). This CDR3 is built from 13 residues. In nucleotides, the CDR3 is TGTGCCAGCAGTTATCTCGACAGATACGAGCAGTACTTC. Protein product: CASSYLDRYEQYF.